The 31 T cell receptor beta chains below all came from one sample that was sequenced in a study of beta chain features in type 1 diabetes (dated by TCRdb to the late 2010s). The library relied on the immunoSEQ multiplex PCR assay. The entire isolated RNA was reverse transcribed using the High Capacity cDNA Reverse Transcription Kit, and thus expressed TCRB transcripts were sequenced. Not all clones reach the TCRdb copy of this immuneACCESS table, which keeps in-frame sequences only. Checked studies attribute under half of the gap to unresolved V genes and leave the rest unexplained. In this sample the table shows about 620,000 clones, around a sixth of which occur a single time. Jointly, the top ten make up about 0.093% of the sample. The source material was naive CD4+ T cells from blood. The cell subset or site label, read with the paper, signifies: true naive CD4+ T cells. The receptors come from a man aged 18 to 35 in good health.

The chain's CDR3 is CASGLSGANVLTF. CDR3 DNA sequence: TGTGCCAGCGGGTTATCTGGGGCCAACGTCCTGACTTTC. This sequence joins TRBV6-6 and TRBJ2-6; D remains unclear. Germline V gene sequence: CDR1 MNHNY, CDR2 SVGAGI (reference sequence). Trimming left V 8 bases short and J 1 base short, with 6 bases between. The CDR3 is 13 residues long.

This chain links TRBV5-1 with TRBJ2-3; TRBD1 aligns across 7 bases. Germline values: CDR1 SGHRS, CDR2 YFSETQ. Trimming cost V 0 bases and J 4 bases; bases outside gene matches: 5. The CDR3 spans 15 residues. CDR3 nucleotides: TGCGCCAGCAGCTTGGACAGGGGATCTTCAGATACGCAGTATTTT. Its protein is CASSLDRGSSDTQYF.

Note on this clone: Other nucleotide sequences in the sample specify the same CDR3. The V call is TRBV5-1, the J call TRBJ1-5; D gene ambiguous. Trimming took 0 bases from V and 1 from J, leaving 8 bases between them. From germline, CDR1 is SGHRS and CDR2 YFSETQ. CDR3 length equals 15 residues. CDR3 coding DNA: TGCGCCAGCAGCTTGGAAGGCGTCAGCAATCAGCCCCAGCATTTT. Translation gives CASSLEGVSNQPQHF. Variable domain in full (rest from reference TRBV5-1 and TRBJ1-5): KAGVTQTPRYLIKTRGQQVTLSCSPISGHRSVSWYQQTPGQGLQFLFEYFSETQRNKGNFPGRFSGRQFSNSRSEMNVSTLELGDSALYLCASSLEGVSNQPQHFGDGTRLSIL.

Turning to this clone: Other DNA sequences in the sample encode the same CDR3. This sequence joins TRBV5-4 and TRBJ1-1, with TRBD1 as a possible D gene (6 bases). CDR3 length equals 13 residues. V dropped 4 bases and J dropped 2 bases, with 9 bases sitting between them. Germline-derived CDR1 and CDR2 are SGHNT and YYREEE (reference sequence). Here the CDR3 DNA reads TGTGCCAGCAGCGCGGACAGAAACACTGAAGCTTTCTTT. Translating gives CASSADRNTEAFF.

This clone has just a few counts. CDR3 bases: TGTGCCTGGGGGGGACAGATGAACACTGAAGCTTTCTTT. Translation: CAWGGQMNTEAFF. J is TRBJ1-1 and V is TRBV30; 7 bases are a match to TRBD1. With V trimmed by 5 bases and J by 0 bases, 3 bases remained unmatched. The germline V gene has CDR1 GTSNPN and CDR2 SVGIG (reference sequence). The CDR3 consists of 13 residues.

This clone was seen a handful of times. This chain connects TRBV7-9 to TRBJ1-5; D possibly corresponds to TRBD1 (6 bases). The CDR3 is 14 amino acids. Looked up from germline, CDR1 is SEHNR and CDR2 is FQNEAQ (reference sequence). The ends were cut back, 4 bases at V and 4 bases at J, with 11 bases in the middle. CDR3 in amino acids: CASSSQTGNQPQHF. The DNA for the CDR3 is TGTGCCAGCAGCTCGCAGACAGGTAATCAGCCCCAGCATTTT.

The chain has TRBV4-1 and TRBJ1-2; tentative D call: TRBD1 (5 bases). CDR1 is MGHRA, CDR2 YSYEKL, per germline. CDR3 length: 15 residues. Between the trimmed V and J ends, which lost 0 bases and 6 bases, there was a span of 14 bases. CDR3 nucleotide sequence: TGCGCCAGCAGCCAAGATGGCAGGGCGGGACATGGCTACACCTTC. Protein: CASSQDGRAGHGYTF.

This clone was picked up a small number of times. The rearrangement joins TRBV5-4 to TRBJ1-4; the D is unclear. Trimming took off 1 base at V and 7 bases at J, with 8 bases between the two ends. From germline, CDR1 is SGHNT and CDR2 YYREEE (reference sequence). CDR3 length: 13 amino acids. For the CDR3, the DNA is TGTGCCAGCAGCTTGTTACCAAGTGAAAAACTGTTTTTT. Translated, it gives CASSLLPSEKLFF.

The chain joins TRBV28 to TRBJ2-5; D remains ambiguous. Trimming stripped 5 bases from V and 4 bases from J, with 17 bases between. Per germline, CDR1 MDHEN and CDR2 SYDVKM. This CDR3 has 15 amino acids. CDR3: CASSPSWGWGETQYF. The CDR3 DNA follows: TGTGCCAGCAGTCCATCCTGGGGTTGGGGAGAGACCCAGTACTTC. The variable domain in full, with the rest retrieved from reference TRBV28 and TRBJ2-5, is DVKVTQSSRYLVKRTGEKVFLECVQDMDHENMFWYRQDPGLGLRLIYFSYDVKMKEKGDIPEGYSVSREKKERFSLILESASTNQTSMYLCASSPSWGWGETQYFGPGTRLLVL.

The genes are TRBV5-6 and TRBJ2-1; D not certain. CDR1 SGHDT and CDR2 YYEEEE come from the germline V gene. The V and J ends lost 0 bases and 7 bases respectively, with 5 bases between them. The CDR3 runs to 12 residues. CDR3 region: CASSLDKNEQFF. CDR3 bases: TGTGCCAGCAGCTTGGATAAGAATGAGCAGTTCTTC.

The chain carries TRBV9 and TRBJ1-1, with 8 nucleotides matching TRBD1. The germline V gene has CDR1 SGDLS and CDR2 YYNGEE. Trimming removed 0 bases from V and 4 bases from J; junction bases left unmatched: 23. The CDR3 is made up of 21 amino acids. The CDR3 DNA sequence: TGTGCCAGCAGCGTAGGGATCGGCGGTGGCAGGGGGCGCCGATTAGGCACTGAAGCTTTCTTT. It codes for CASSVGIGGGRGRRLGTEAFF. The full variable domain, completed using reference TRBV9 and TRBJ1-1, is DSGVTQTPKHLITATGQRVTLRCSPRSGDLSVYWYQQSLDQGLQFLIQYYNGEERAKGNILERFSAQQFPDLHSELNLSSLELGDSALYFCASSVGIGGGRGRRLGTEAFFGQGTRLTVV.

The chain uses TRBV25-1 and TRBJ2-7; 13 positions agree with TRBD2. V lost 3 bases and J lost 6; bases outside the gene matches: 14. Germline V gene lookup returns CDR1 MGHDK and CDR2 SYGVNS. This CDR3 is built from 18 residues. CDR3 protein: CASSEPGLAGLVSGEQYF. Here the CDR3 DNA reads TGTGCCAGCAGTGAGCCGGGACTAGCGGGATTAGTCTCGGGCGAGCAGTACTTC.

The chain joins TRBV5-4 to TRBJ1-1; maybe TRBD1 (6 bases). This CDR3 is 15 amino acids long. Germline values: CDR1 SGHNT, CDR2 YYREEE (reference sequence). V lost 2 bases, J lost 2 bases, and 13 bases lay in between. The DNA of the CDR3 is TGTGCCAGCAGCTTCGGACAGCTTCCTAACACTGAAGCTTTCTTT. As protein: CASSFGQLPNTEAFF.

This rearrangement joins TRBV28 to TRBJ2-4, with unresolved D. V gave up 4 bases and J gave up 0 bases, with 10 bases separating them. From germline, CDR1 is MDHEN and CDR2 SYDVKM. The CDR3 has 15 residues. The CDR3 sequence: CASSSFGLAKNIQYF. For the CDR3, the DNA is TGTGCCAGCAGTTCTTTCGGTTTAGCCAAAAACATTCAGTACTTC.

Only a few counts were recorded for this clone. V is TRBV27 and J is TRBJ2-7; the D gene is possibly TRBD1 (6 bases). CDR1 and CDR2 (germline): MNHEY, SMNVEV (reference sequence). V was shortened by 7 bases and J by 8 bases, with 21 bases between the two germline ends. This CDR3 spans 14 amino acids. CDR3 nucleotide sequence: TGTGCCAGCACCATTACCGGACAGTCAACGCAGCAGTACTTC. Its translation: CASTITGQSTQQYF.

The V and J genes are TRBV19 and TRBJ1-4; D not resolved. CDR3 length: 13 residues. Germline V gene sequence: CDR1 LNHDA, CDR2 SQIVND (reference sequence). With 6 bases removed from V and 8 bases from J, the gap between germline ends came to 13 bases. The CDR3 bases are TGTGCCAGTAGCGGTGAAATCCAAGAAAAACTGTTTTTT. Protein: CASSGEIQEKLFF. The full variable domain, with the rest looked up from reference TRBV19 and TRBJ1-4, is DGGITQSPKYLFRKEGQNVTLSCEQNLNHDAMYWYRQDPGQGLRLIYYSQIVNDFQKGDIAEGYSVSREKKESFPLTVTSAQKNPTAFYLCASSGEIQEKLFFGSGTQLSVL.

This clone has a handful of counts. The chain is built from TRBV29-1 and TRBJ1-2; 9 nucleotides match TRBD1. The germline gives CDR1 SQVTM, CDR2 ANQGSEA. J was trimmed by 5 bases and V by 0 bases; bases with no gene match: 7. The CDR3 contains 15 residues. CDR3 nucleotide sequence: TGCAGCGTTGAAGACCGGGGACAGGGCGGGTATGGCTACACCTTC. It specifies CSVEDRGQGGYGYTF.

V usage is TRBV29-1 and J usage is TRBJ2-3; 8 nucleotides align to TRBD2. Trimming took 6 bases from V and 4 from J; bases not matched to a gene: 9. Germline V gene sequence: CDR1 SQVTM, CDR2 ANQGSEA. The CDR3 covers 14 residues. CDR3 nucleotide sequence: TGCAGCGTCCCGGGGGGGGCTGGCGCAGATACGCAGTATTTT. This translates into CSVPGGAGADTQYF.

This chain joins TRBV10-3 and TRBJ2-1, with D possibly TRBD2 on 6 matching bases. Trimming pared 6 bases from V and 8 bases from J, leaving 17 bases between. Germline loops: CDR1 ENHRY, CDR2 SYGVKD. CDR3 size: 14 residues. This CDR3 reads CAIRTGESRHEQFF. In DNA form, the CDR3 reads TGTGCCATCAGGACGGGAGAAAGTAGGCATGAGCAGTTCTTC.

The chain links TRBV29-1 to TRBJ1-6; D unclear. This CDR3 is 11 amino acids long. Trimming left V 6 bases short and J 14 bases short, with 14 bases between. Germline CDR1 reads SQVTM; CDR2 reads ANQGSEA. CDR3 in DNA: TGCAGCGTCGTTATAATCGTCGCCCTCCACTTT. It translates to CSVVIIVALHF.

The gene calls are TRBV5-6 and TRBJ2-3; no firm D call. Germline V gives CDR1 SGHDT, CDR2 YYEEEE. The CDR3 totals 13 residues. V was cut by 3 bases and J by 2 bases, with 7 bases left in between. The CDR3 DNA is TGTGCCAGCAGCTCTCCTTACACAGATACGCAGTATTTT. Translation: CASSSPYTDTQYF. Drawing the rest from reference TRBV5-6 and TRBJ2-3, the complete variable domain is DAGVTQSPTHLIKTRGQQVTLRCSPKSGHDTVSWYQQALGQGPQFIFQYYEEEERQRGNFPDRFSGHQFPNYSSELNVNALLLGDSALYLCASSSPYTDTQYFGPGTRLTVL.

The chain uses TRBV5-4 and TRBJ2-3; 10 bases agree with TRBD2. The ends lost 4 bases at V and 2 bases at J; junction bases unmatched: 10. CDR3 length: 17 residues. From germline, CDR1 is SGHNT and CDR2 YYREEE (reference sequence). The CDR3 DNA reads TGTGCCAGCAGCCGAGGAAGCGGGAGGGCTTACACAGATACGCAGTATTTT. Translated, it gives CASSRGSGRAYTDTQYF. Full variable domain (remainder filled in from reference TRBV5-4 and TRBJ2-3): ETGVTQSPTHLIKTRGQQVTLRCSSQSGHNTVSWYQQALGQGPQFIFQYYREEENGRGNFPPRFSGLQFPNYSSELNVNALELDDSALYLCASSRGSGRAYTDTQYFGPGTRLTVL.

The chain is built from TRBV4-2 and TRBJ1-6; the D is unclear. The V gene lost 0 bases and the J gene lost 7 bases, with 10 bases spanning the gap. Germline V lookup: CDR1 LGHNA, CDR2 YNFKEQ. The CDR3 loop spans 15 amino acids. The CDR3 sequence is CASSQDREANSPLHF. The CDR3, as DNA: TGTGCCAGCAGCCAAGATCGCGAGGCGAATTCACCCCTCCACTTT.

The sample holds a few counts of this clone. The chain couples TRBV7-3 to TRBJ1-5, with TRBD1 matching 10 bases. The germline V gene has CDR1 SGHTA and CDR2 FQGTGA. The CDR3 is 15 residues long. The junction had 3 bases not matched to a gene; V was cut back by 5 bases and J by 2 bases. The CDR3 here is CASSPGTGGNQPQHF. CDR3 in DNA: TGTGCCAGCAGCCCGGGGACAGGGGGCAATCAGCCCCAGCATTTT.

V gene TRBV16 combines with J gene TRBJ1-1, with 7 bases fitting TRBD1. The V segment lost 0 bases and the J segment 7 bases; nucleotides outside the gene matches: 5. Germline CDR1 is KGHSY and CDR2 is FQNENV. The CDR3 has 14 residues. CDR3 DNA sequence: TGTGCCAGCAGCCAATCTTGGACAGGCGGTGAAGCTTTCTTT. Translating gives CASSQSWTGGEAFF.

J is TRBJ1-2 and V is TRBV29-1; a possible D gene is TRBD1 (5 bases). Trimming took off 4 bases at V and 2 bases at J, with 17 bases between the two ends. CDR1 SQVTM and CDR2 ANQGSEA come from the germline V gene. The CDR3 consists of 15 residues. This chain's CDR3 is CSVAGTAKVNYGYTF. CDR3 DNA sequence: TGCAGCGTTGCAGGGACGGCGAAAGTAAACTATGGCTACACCTTC.

J is TRBJ2-3 and V is TRBV7-2, with unresolved D. V lost 0 bases, J lost 7 bases, and 14 bases lay in between. This CDR3 spans 15 amino acids. CDR1 and CDR2 from the germline V gene are SGHTA and FQGNSA. The CDR3 is CASSLAIPVGNTQYF. CDR3 sequence (DNA): TGTGCCAGCAGCTTAGCGATACCGGTCGGAAATACGCAGTATTTT. Full variable domain (outside the CDR3, taken from reference TRBV7-2 and TRBJ2-3): GAGVSQSPSNKVTEKGKDVELRCDPISGHTALYWYRQSLGQGLEFLIYFQGNSAPDKSGLPSDRFSAERTGGSVSTLTIQRTQQEDSAVYLCASSLAIPVGNTQYFGPGTRLTVL.

This clone showed up just a few times. This chain connects TRBV28 to TRBJ1-1; D perhaps matches TRBD1 (5 bases). Trimming took 5 bases from V and 3 from J, leaving 10 bases between them. The CDR3 totals 13 residues. Germline V gene lookup returns CDR1 MDHEN and CDR2 SYDVKM. The CDR3 loop is CASSGGYYTEAFF. In nucleotides, the CDR3 is TGTGCCAGCAGTGGGGGGTACTACACTGAAGCTTTCTTT.

The V gene is TRBV9, the J gene TRBJ2-4; TRBD2 matches at 7 bases. This CDR3 has 13 amino acids. In germline, CDR1 is SGDLS, CDR2 YYNGEE. Unmatched junction bases numbered 4, after V lost 2 bases and J lost 8 bases. CDR3 loop: CASSVSGTDIQYF. The CDR3 DNA sequence: TGTGCCAGCAGCGTCAGCGGGACTGACATTCAGTACTTC.

The chain carries TRBV28 and TRBJ1-2; a possible D gene is TRBD1 (5 bases). The V gene lost 6 bases and the J gene lost 3 bases, with 11 bases spanning the gap. The germline V gene encodes CDR1 MDHEN and CDR2 SYDVKM. The CDR3 totals 13 residues. The CDR3, as DNA: TGTGCCAGCAGAACCCAGGGTTACTATGGCTACACCTTC. It translates to CASRTQGYYGYTF.

A few counts support this clone. The chain couples TRBV5-1 to TRBJ1-5; TRBD1 aligns across 8 bases. The trim removed 0 bases at V and 6 bases at J, leaving 5 bases unmatched. This CDR3 is built from 15 residues. Germline-derived CDR1 and CDR2 are SGHRS and YFSETQ. This chain's CDR3 is CASSLAGGDRQPQHF. CDR3 nucleotide sequence: TGCGCCAGCAGCTTGGCAGGGGGCGATCGTCAGCCCCAGCATTTT.